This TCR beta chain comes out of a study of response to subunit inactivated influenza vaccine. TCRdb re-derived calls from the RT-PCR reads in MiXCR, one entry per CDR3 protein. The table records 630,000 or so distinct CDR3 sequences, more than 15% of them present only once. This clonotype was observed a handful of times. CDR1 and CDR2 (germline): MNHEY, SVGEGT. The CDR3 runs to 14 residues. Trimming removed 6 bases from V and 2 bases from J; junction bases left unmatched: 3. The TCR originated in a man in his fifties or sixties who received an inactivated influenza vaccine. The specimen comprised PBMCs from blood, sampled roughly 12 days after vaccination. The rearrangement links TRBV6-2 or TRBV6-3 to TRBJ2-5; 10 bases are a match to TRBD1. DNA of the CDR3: TGTGCCAGCAGATGGGACAGGGGACAAGAGACCCAGTACTTC. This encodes CASRWDRGQETQYF.